This TCR beta chain was captured by sequencing in a study of OX40 agonist ivuxolimab in advanced cancers. Profiled with immunoSEQ multiplex PCR; TCRdb holds only in-frame clones, not every one. The profile shows 60,000 or so clones, 65% to 85% of them singletons. Germline loops: CDR1 SGHDT, CDR2 YYEEEE. The CDR3 contains 18 residues. The V gene end was trimmed by 7 bases and the J gene end by 4 bases; junction bases not matched to a gene: 21. This receptor was obtained from an adult with an advanced solid tumor such as melanoma, head and neck, liver or kidney cancer. The V call is TRBV5-6, the J call TRBJ2-7; 9 bases align to TRBD1. The sample was CD4+ or CD8+ T cells sorted from blood, taken in a trial of the OX40 agonist ivuxolimab. CDR3 protein: CASEVGTGPLPRRYEQYF. The CDR3 nucleotides read TGTGCCAGCGAGGTTGGGACAGGGCCTTTGCCTCGAAGGTACGAGCAGTACTTC.